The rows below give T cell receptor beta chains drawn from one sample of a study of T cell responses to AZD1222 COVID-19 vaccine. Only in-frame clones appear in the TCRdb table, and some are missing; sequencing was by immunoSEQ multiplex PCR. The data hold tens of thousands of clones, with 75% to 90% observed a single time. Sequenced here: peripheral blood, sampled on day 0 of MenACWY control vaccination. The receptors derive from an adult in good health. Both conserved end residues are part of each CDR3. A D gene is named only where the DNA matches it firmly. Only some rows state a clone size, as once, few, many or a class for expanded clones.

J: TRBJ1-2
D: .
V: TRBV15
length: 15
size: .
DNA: TGTGCCACCAGCAGAGATAGAAGGACCAACTATGGCTACACCTTC
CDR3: CATSRDRRTNYGYTF

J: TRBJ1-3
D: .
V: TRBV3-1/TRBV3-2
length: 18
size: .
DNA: TGTGCCAGCAGCCTTACCTACGTGACTGGCAAGCTTGGAAACACCATATATTTT
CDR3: CASSLTYVTGKLGNTIYF

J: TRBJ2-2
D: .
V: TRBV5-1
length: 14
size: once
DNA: TGCGCCAGCAGCGGCTGGGGGGACACCGGGGAGCTGTTTTTT
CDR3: CASSGWGDTGELFF

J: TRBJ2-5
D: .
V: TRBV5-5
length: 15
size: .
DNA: TGTGCCAGCAGCTTGCCAAGCGACCCTCAAGAGACCCAGTACTTC
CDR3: CASSLPSDPQETQYF

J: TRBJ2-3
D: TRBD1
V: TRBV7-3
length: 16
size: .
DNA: TGTGCCAGCAGCCGACAGGGGTTGGGGAGCACAGATACGCAGTATTTT
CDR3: CASSRQGLGSTDTQYF

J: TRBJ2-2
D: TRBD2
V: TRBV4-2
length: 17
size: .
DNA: TGTGCCAGCAGCCGCGGGACTAGCGGGAGCGGGACCGGGGAGCTGTTTTTT
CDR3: CASSRGTSGSGTGELFF

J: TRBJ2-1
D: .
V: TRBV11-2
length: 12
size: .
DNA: TGTGCCAGCAGCCCTGGGGTCAATGAGCAGTTCTTC
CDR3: CASSPGVNEQFF

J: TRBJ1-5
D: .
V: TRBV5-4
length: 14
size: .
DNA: TGTGCCAGCAGCTTGAGGCAGCGCAATCAGCCCCAGCATTTT
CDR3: CASSLRQRNQPQHF

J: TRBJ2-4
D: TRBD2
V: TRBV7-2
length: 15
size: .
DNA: TGTGCCAGCAGTTTGGGACTAGCGGGACCCCAGATTCAGTACTTC
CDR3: CASSLGLAGPQIQYF

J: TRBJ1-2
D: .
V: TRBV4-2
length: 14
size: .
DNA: TGTGCCAGCAGCCAGTCTACCTCCATGGGGGGCTACACCTTC
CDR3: CASSQSTSMGGYTF

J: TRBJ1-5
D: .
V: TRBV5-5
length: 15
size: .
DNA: TGTGCCAGCAGCTCCTACAGTAATAGCAATCAGCCCCAGCATTTT
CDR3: CASSSYSNSNQPQHF

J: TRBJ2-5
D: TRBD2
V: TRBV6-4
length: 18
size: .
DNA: TGTGCCAGCAAGAGGGTAGTAGCGGGAGACTCGGTCCAAGAGACCCAGTACTTC
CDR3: CASKRVVAGDSVQETQYF

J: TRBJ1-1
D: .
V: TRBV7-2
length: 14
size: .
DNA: TGTGCCAGCAGCTTAGGTGGGGCGAACACTGAAGCTTTCTTT
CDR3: CASSLGGANTEAFF

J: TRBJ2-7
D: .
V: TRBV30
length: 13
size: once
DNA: TGTGCCTGGAGACCGGCCTATCCCTACGAGCAGTACTTC
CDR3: CAWRPAYPYEQYF

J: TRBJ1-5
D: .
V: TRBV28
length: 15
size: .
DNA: TGTGCCATCCCTGCCGGGGCAGGGAGAGATCAGCCCCAGCATTTT
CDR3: CAIPAGAGRDQPQHF

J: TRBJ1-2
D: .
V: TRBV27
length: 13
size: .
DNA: TGTGCCAGCAGTTTGACAGCCACCTATGGCTACACCTTC
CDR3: CASSLTATYGYTF

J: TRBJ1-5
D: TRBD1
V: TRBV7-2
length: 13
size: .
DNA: TGTGCCAGCAGAGTTACAGGGGATCAGCCCCAGCATTTT
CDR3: CASRVTGDQPQHF

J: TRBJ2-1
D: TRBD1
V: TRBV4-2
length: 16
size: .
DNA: TGTGCCAGCAGCCAAGATCTGGACAGGGATCCCGGTGAGCAGTTCTTC
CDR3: CASSQDLDRDPGEQFF

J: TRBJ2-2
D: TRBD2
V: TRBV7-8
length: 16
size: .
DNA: TGTGCCAGCAGCTCCCGACTAGCGATTAACACCGGGGAGCTGTTTTTT
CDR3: CASSSRLAINTGELFF

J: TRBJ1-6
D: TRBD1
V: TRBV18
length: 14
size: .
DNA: TGTGCCAGCTCACAGGACAGGGGGCTTTCACCCCTCCACTTT
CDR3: CASSQDRGLSPLHF

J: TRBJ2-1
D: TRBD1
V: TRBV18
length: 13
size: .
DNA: TGTGCCAGCTCACCAGGCAGGGGGTATGAGCAGTTCTTC
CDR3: CASSPGRGYEQFF

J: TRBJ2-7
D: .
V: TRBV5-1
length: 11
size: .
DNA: TGCGCCAGCAGCTTGAAGCACGAGCAGTACTTC
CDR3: CASSLKHEQYF

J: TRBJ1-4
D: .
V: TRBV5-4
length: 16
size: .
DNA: TGTGCCAGCAGCCCAGAAGCTAGGGCAACTAATGAAAAACTGTTTTTT
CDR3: CASSPEARATNEKLFF

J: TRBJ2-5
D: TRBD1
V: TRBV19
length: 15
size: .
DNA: TGTGCCAGTAGTATAGGAAGGGACAGACAAGAGACCCAGTACTTC
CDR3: CASSIGRDRQETQYF

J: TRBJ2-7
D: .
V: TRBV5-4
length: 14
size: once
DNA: TGTGCCAGCGCCCCAGAAAGATTCTTCTACGAGCAGTACTTC
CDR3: CASAPERFFYEQYF

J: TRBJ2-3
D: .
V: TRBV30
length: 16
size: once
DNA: TGTGCCTGGAGGGCCTGGGACTCGGGGACCACAGATACGCAGTATTTT
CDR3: CAWRAWDSGTTDTQYF

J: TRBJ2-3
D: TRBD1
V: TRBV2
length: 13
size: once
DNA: TGTGCCAGCAGGGGACAGCGCACAGATACGCAGTATTTT
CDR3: CASRGQRTDTQYF

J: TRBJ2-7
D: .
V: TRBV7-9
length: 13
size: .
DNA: TGTGCCAGCAGCTTAGGGACGGGCTACGAGCAGTACTTC
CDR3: CASSLGTGYEQYF

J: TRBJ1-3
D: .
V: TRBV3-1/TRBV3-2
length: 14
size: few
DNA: TGTGCCAGCAGTCCAGGCGCCTCTGGAAACACCATATATTTT
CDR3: CASSPGASGNTIYF

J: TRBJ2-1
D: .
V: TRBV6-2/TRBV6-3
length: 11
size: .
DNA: TGTGCCAGCAGTTCCTTTGAATGGACGTTCTTC
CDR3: CASSSFEWTFF

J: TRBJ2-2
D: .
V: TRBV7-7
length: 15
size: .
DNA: TGTGCTAGCAGTCCCAGCGGGTCTACCGCCGGGGAGCTGTTTTTT
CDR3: CASSPSGSTAGELFF

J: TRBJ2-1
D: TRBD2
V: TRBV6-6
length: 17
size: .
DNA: TGTGCCAGCAGTCCCTCAGCGGGAGGGAAGTCCTACAATGAGCAGTTCTTC
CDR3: CASSPSAGGKSYNEQFF

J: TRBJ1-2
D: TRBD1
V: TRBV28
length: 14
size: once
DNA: TGTGCCAGCAGCCCTCGGGACAGGATATATGGCTACACCTTC
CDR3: CASSPRDRIYGYTF

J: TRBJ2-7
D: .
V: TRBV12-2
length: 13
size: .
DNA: TGTGCATCCATGGGGGTCCGCTCCTACGAGCAGTACTTC
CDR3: CASMGVRSYEQYF

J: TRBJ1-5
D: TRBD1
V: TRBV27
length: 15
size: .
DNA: TGTGCCAGCACTTGGCGGACAGGGGCCGATCAGCCCCAGCATTTT
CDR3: CASTWRTGADQPQHF

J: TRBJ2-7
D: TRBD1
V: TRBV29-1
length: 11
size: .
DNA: TGCAGCGTGAAGACAGGGGGCGAGCAGTACTTC
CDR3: CSVKTGGEQYF

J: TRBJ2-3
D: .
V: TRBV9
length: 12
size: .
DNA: TGTGCCAGCAGCGAGACGAAGGATACGCAGTATTTT
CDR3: CASSETKDTQYF

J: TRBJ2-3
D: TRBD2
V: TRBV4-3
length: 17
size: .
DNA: TGCGCCAGCAGCCAAGATTGGGGAGGGGCTAACACAGATACGCAGTATTTT
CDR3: CASSQDWGGANTDTQYF

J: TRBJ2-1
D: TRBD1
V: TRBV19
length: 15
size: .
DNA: TGTGCCAGTCAGGGGCGGACAGGGGCCTACAATGAGCAGTTCTTC
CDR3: CASQGRTGAYNEQFF

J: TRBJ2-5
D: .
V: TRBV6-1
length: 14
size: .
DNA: TGTGCCAGCGAGATCGGAGCGGCCCAAGAGACCCAGTACTTC
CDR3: CASEIGAAQETQYF

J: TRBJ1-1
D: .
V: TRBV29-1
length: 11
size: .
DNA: TGCAGCGTACACAATGGGGATGAAGCTTTCTTT
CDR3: CSVHNGDEAFF

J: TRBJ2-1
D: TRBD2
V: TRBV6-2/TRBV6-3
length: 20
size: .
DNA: TGTGCCAGCAGTTATCCTACCGGGACTAGCGGAGTTCGCTCCTACAATGAGCAGTTCTTC
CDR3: CASSYPTGTSGVRSYNEQFF

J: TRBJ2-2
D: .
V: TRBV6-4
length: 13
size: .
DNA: TGTGCCAGCAGTAAAGAATCCACCGGGGAGCTGTTTTTT
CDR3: CASSKESTGELFF

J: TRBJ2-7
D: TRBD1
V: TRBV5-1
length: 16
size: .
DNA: TGCGCCAGCAGCTTGGTCCGGGACAGGTCCTCCTACGAGCAGTACTTC
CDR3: CASSLVRDRSSYEQYF

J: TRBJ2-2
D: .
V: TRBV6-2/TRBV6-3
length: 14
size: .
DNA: TGTGCCAGCAGTGACTACAGGAACACCGGGGAGCTGTTTTTT
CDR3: CASSDYRNTGELFF

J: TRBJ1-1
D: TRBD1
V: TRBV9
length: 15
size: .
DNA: TGTGCCAGCAGCAATTGGGACAGGGTGGGAACTGAAGCTTTCTTT
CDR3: CASSNWDRVGTEAFF

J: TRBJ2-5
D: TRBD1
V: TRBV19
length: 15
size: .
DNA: TGTGCCAGTAGCGATCCGGGACAGGGAAAAGAGACCCAGTACTTC
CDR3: CASSDPGQGKETQYF

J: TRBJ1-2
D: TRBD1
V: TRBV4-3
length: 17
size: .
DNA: TGCGCCAGCAGCCCGCAAGGAACAACAGGGGGCAACTATGGCTACACCTTC
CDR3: CASSPQGTTGGNYGYTF

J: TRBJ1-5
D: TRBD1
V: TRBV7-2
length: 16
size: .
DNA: TGTGCCAGCAGCCCAGGGGACAGGAGGAGCAATCAGCCCCAGCATTTT
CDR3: CASSPGDRRSNQPQHF

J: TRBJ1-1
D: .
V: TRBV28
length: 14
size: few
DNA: TGTGCCAGCAGCCTAGGGGTTACGAACACTGAAGCTTTCTTT
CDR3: CASSLGVTNTEAFF

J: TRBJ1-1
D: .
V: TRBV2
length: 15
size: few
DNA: TGTGCCAGCAGAAGCCGGGACTCTCCGAACACTGAAGCTTTCTTT
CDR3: CASRSRDSPNTEAFF

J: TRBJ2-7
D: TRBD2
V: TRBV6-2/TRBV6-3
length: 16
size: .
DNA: TGTGCCAGCAGTTATCGCCCGGGCGGGAGGTCGGGGGAGCAGTACTTC
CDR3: CASSYRPGGRSGEQYF

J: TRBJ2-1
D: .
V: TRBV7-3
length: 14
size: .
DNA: TGTGCCAGCAGCTCAGGGGCGGGATACAATGAGCAGTTCTTC
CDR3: CASSSGAGYNEQFF

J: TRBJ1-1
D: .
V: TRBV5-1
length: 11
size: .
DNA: TGCGCCAGCAGCTCGAACACTGAAGCTTTCTTT
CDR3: CASSSNTEAFF

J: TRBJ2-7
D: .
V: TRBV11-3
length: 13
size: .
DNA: TGTGCCAGCAGCCTGACCCATACCTACGAGCAGTACTTC
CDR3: CASSLTHTYEQYF

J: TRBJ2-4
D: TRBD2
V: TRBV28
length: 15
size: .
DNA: TGTGCCAGCAGTCAATCCGGGACTAAAAAAAACATTCAGTACTTC
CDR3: CASSQSGTKKNIQYF

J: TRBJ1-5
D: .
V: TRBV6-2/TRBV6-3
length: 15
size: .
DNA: TGTGCCAGCAGTTACTACGGCGGGAGCAATCAGCCCCAGCATTTT
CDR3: CASSYYGGSNQPQHF

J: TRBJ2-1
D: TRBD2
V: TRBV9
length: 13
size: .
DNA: TGTGCCAGCAGCGTACGACTAGCAGGTGAGCAGTTCTTC
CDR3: CASSVRLAGEQFF

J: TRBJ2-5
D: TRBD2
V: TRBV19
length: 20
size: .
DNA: TGTGCCAGTAGTCCCTGGCCAGCGGGAGGGCCTAGGAGGTTTCAAGAGACCCAGTACTTC
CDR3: CASSPWPAGGPRRFQETQYF